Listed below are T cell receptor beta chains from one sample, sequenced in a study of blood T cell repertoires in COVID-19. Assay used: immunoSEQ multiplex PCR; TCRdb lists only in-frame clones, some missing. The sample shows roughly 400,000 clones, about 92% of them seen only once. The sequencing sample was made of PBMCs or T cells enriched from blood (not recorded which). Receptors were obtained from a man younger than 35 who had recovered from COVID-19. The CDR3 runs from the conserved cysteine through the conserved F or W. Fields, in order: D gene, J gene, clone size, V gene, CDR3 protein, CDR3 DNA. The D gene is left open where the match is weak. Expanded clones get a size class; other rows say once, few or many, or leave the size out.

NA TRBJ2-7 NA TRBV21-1 CASSKARRQIYEQYF TGTGCCAGCAGCAAAGCGCGGAGACAGATCTACGAGCAGTACTTC
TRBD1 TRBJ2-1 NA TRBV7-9 CASSLAVGTAATYNEQFF TGTGCCAGCAGCTTAGCGGTGGGGACAGCGGCCACCTACAATGAGCAGTTCTTC
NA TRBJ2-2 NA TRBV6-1 CASSEQGRTGELFF TGTGCCAGCAGTGAACAGGGTCGGACCGGGGAGCTGTTTTTT
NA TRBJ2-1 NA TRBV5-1 CASSFATLAFNEQFF TGCGCCAGCAGCTTTGCGACACTTGCCTTCAATGAGCAGTTCTTC
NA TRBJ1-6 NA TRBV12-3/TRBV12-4 CASRRTEVLHF TGTGCCAGCCGGAGGACCGAAGTACTCCACTTT
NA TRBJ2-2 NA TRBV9 CASSVGREGTGELFF TGTGCCAGCAGCGTAGGGAGGGAAGGAACCGGGGAGCTGTTTTTT
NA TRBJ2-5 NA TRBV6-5 CASSTSGGNGETQYF TGTGCCAGCAGCACCTCCGGAGGGAACGGGGAGACCCAGTACTTC
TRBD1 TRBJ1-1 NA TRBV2 CASSSPGGASTEAFF TGTGCCAGCTCGTCCCCAGGGGGCGCGTCGACTGAAGCTTTCTTT
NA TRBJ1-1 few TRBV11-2 CASSLIRGSAKMNTEAFF TGTGCCAGCAGCCTCATTCGCGGTTCTGCCAAAATGAACACTGAAGCTTTCTTT
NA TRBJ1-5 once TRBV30 CAWKVDSYSNQPQHF TGTGCCTGGAAGGTGGACTCTTATAGCAATCAGCCCCAGCATTTT
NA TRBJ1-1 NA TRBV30 CAWLLWTEGGTEAFF TGTGCCTGGTTACTTTGGACAGAGGGGGGGACTGAAGCTTTCTTT
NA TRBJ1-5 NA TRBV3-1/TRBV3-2 CASRGGRINQPQHF TGTGCCAGCAGGGGGGGTCGGATCAATCAGCCCCAGCATTTT
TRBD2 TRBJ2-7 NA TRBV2 CASSGALAIEQYF TGTGCCAGCAGTGGGGCACTAGCGATCGAGCAGTACTTC
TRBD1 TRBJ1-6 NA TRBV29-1 CSVGGQGPNSPLHF TGCAGCGTAGGAGGACAGGGACCAAATTCACCCCTCCACTTT
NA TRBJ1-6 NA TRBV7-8 CASSLDIAPYSPLHF TGTGCCAGCAGCTTAGATATAGCCCCCTATTCACCCCTCCACTTT
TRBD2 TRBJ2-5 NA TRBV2 CASSATSGRETQYF TGTGCCAGCAGTGCGACTAGCGGGAGGGAGACCCAGTACTTC
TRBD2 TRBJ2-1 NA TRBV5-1 CASSSYPGLGDNEQFF TGCGCCAGCAGCTCCTACCCGGGACTAGGTGACAATGAGCAGTTCTTC
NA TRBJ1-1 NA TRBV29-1 CSVDIPGGGSNTEAFF TGCAGCGTCGACATACCCGGGGGGGGCTCCAACACTGAAGCTTTCTTT